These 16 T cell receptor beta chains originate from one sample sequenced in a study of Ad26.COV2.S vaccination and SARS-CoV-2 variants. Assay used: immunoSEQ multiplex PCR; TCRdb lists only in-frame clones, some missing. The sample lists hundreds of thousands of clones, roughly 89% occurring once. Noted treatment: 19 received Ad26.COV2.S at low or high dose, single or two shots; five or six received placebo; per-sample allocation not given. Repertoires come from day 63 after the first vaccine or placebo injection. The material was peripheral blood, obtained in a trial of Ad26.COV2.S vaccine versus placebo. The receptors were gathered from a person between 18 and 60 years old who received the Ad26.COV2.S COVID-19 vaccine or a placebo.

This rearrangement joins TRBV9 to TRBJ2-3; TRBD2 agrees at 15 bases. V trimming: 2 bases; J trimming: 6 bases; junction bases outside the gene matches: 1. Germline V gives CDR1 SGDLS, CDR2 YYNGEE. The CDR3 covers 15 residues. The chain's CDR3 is CASSVGTSGGDTQYF. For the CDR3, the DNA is TGTGCCAGCAGCGTCGGGACTAGCGGGGGGGATACGCAGTATTTT.

The CDR3 nucleotides read TGTGCCATCAGCCGGGACAGAAACACCGGGGAGCTGTTTTTT. The encoded protein is CAISRDRNTGELFF. V usage is TRBV10-3 and J usage is TRBJ2-2, with 7 bases that match TRBD1. CDR1 and CDR2 from the germline V gene are ENHRY and SYGVKD. The V gene end was trimmed by 6 bases and the J gene end by 2 bases; junction bases not matched to a gene: 3. CDR3 size: 14 residues.

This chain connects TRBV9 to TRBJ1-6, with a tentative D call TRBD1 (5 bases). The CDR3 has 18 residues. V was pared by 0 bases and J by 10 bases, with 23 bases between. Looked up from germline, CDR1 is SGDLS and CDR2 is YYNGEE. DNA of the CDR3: TGTGCCAGCAGCGTAGCTCCCTCCAAACACCCCTGGGGGTCACCCCTCCACTTT. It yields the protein CASSVAPSKHPWGSPLHF.

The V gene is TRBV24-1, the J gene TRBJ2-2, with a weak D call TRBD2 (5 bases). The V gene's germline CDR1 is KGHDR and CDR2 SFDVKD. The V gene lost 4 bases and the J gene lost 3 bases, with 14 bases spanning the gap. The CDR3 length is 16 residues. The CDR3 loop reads CATSDHRSDYTGELFF. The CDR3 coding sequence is TGTGCCACCAGTGACCACCGTAGCGATTACACCGGGGAGCTGTTTTTT.

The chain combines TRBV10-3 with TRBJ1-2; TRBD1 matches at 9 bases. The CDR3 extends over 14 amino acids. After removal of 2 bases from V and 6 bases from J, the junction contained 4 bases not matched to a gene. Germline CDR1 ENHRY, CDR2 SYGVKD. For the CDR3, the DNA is TGTGCCATCAGTGAGCCTAGGACAGGGGATGGCTACACCTTC. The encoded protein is CAISEPRTGDGYTF.

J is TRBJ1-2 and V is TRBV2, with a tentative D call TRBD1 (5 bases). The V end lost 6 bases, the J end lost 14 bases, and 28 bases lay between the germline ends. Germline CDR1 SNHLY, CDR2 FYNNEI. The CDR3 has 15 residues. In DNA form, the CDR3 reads TGTGCCAGCAGCGTACAACCTCCGGGATCCCGGGGCGATACCTTC. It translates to CASSVQPPGSRGDTF.

In DNA form, the CDR3 reads TGTGCCAGCAGCTTACTAGGACTAGCGGGTCACAATGAGCAGTTCTTC. Translating it yields CASSLLGLAGHNEQFF. The gene calls are TRBV7-3 and TRBJ2-1; 11 bases match TRBD2. The germline V gene has CDR1 SGHTA and CDR2 FQGTGA. The CDR3 runs 16 residues. V dropped 2 bases and J dropped 5; count of bases not matched to a gene: 5.

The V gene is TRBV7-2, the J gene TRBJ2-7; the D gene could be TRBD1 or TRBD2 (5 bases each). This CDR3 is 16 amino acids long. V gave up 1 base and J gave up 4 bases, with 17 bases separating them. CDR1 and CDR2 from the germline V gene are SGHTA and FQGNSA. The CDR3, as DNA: TGTGCCAGCAGCTTAGATGGGACGAGAGGCCGATACGAGCAGTACGTC. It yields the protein CASSLDGTRGRYEQYV.

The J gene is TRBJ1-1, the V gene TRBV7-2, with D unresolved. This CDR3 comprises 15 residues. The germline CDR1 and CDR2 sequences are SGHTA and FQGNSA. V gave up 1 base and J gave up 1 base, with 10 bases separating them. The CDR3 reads CASSLVSQTNTEAFF. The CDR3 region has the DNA TGTGCCAGCAGCTTAGTCAGCCAGACGAACACTGAAGCTTTCTTT.

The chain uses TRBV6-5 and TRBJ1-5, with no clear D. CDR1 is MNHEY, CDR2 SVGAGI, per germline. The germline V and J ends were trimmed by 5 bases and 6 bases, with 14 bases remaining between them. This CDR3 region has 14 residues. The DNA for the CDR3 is TGTGCCAGCAGTCTTCTGCGTTGGGGTCAGCCCCAGCATTTT. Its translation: CASSLLRWGQPQHF.

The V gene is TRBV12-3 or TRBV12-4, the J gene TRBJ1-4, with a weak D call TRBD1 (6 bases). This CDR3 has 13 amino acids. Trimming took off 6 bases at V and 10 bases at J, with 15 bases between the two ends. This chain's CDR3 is CASSKGGSVKLFF. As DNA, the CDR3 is TGTGCCAGCAGCAAGGGGGGGAGTGTAAAACTGTTTTTT.

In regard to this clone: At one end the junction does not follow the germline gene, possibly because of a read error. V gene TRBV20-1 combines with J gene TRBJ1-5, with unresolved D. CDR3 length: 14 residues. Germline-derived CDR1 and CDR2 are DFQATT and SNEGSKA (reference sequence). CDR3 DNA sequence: TGCAGTGCTAGTTTCAGCTTTAGCGATCAGCCCCAGCATTTT. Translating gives CSASFSFSDQPQHF.

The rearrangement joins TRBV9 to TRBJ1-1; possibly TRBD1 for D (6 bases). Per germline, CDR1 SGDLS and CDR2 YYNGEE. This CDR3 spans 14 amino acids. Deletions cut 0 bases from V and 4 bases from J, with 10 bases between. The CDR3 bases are TGTGCCAGCAGCGTAGACAGGGTTGGCACTGAAGCTTTCTTT. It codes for CASSVDRVGTEAFF.

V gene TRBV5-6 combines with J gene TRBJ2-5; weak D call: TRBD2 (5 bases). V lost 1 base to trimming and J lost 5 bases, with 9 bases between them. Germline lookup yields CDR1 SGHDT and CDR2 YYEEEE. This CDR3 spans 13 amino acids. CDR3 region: CASSLRGMETQYF. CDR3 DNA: TGTGCCAGCAGCTTGCGGGGAATGGAGACCCAGTACTTC.

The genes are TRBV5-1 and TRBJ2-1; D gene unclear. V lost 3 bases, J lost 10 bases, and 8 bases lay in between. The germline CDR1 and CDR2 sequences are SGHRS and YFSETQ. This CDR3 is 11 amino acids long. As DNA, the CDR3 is TGCGCCAGCAGCTCTCATAACGAGCAGTTCTTC. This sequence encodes CASSSHNEQFF.

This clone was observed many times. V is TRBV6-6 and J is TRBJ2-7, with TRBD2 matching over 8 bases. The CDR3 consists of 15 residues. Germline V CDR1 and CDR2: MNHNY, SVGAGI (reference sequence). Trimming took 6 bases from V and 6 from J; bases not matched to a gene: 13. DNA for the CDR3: TGTGCCAGCAGGTCTCCCAGAGCGGGGGAGCTCGAGCAGTACTTC. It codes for CASRSPRAGELEQYF.